These 27 T cell receptor beta chains share one sample of origin, sequenced in a study of human T cells and chemical hapten exposure. Each CDR3 protein is one row after TCRdb ran MiXCR on the 5' RACE reads. The table has 120,000 to 150,000 distinct CDR3 sequences, around 4.4% seen once. The study extracted total RNA from unfractionated whole blood. The receptors were gathered from a female donor in good health.

The chain carries TRBV18 and TRBJ1-1; TRBD1 agrees at 9 bases. The CDR3 is 16 amino acids. Germline CDR1 KGHSH, CDR2 LQKENI. V lost 4 bases, J lost 4 bases, and 10 bases stayed unmatched. CDR3 sequence (DNA): TGTGCCAGCTCACTCGGGACAGGGCTAGAATTCACTGAAGCTTTCTTT. Its translation is CASSLGTGLEFTEAFF.

This clonotype was counted at least ten times. This chain connects TRBV3-1 to TRBJ2-1; 7 bases agree with TRBD1. Per germline, CDR1 LGHDT and CDR2 YNNKEL (reference sequence). V trimming: 6 bases; J trimming: 4 bases; junction bases outside the gene matches: 18. This CDR3 is 18 amino acids long. CDR3 in DNA: TGTGCCAGCAGTCAGAGACAGGGTCTCAGATGGAATTACAATGAGCAGTTCTTC. This sequence encodes CASSQRQGLRWNYNEQFF.

In its sample, this clonotype was seen many times. V usage is TRBV7-2 and J usage is TRBJ2-1, with D possibly matching TRBD2 (6 bases). This CDR3 is 16 amino acids long. Trimming removed 1 base at V and 9 bases at J, with 19 bases between. The germline CDR1 and CDR2 sequences are SGHTA and FQGNSA. CDR3 in DNA: TGTGCCAGCAGCTTAGGAAGACGGGACTCCGGGGGTGAGCAGTTCTTC. Its protein product is CASSLGRRDSGGEQFF.

In this sample, this clonotype turned up many times. The chain joins TRBV27 to TRBJ2-1; no clear D. CDR3 length: 15 amino acids. Germline assignment: CDR1 MNHEY and CDR2 SMNVEV (reference sequence). The V end lost 3 bases, the J end lost 10 bases, and 19 bases lay between the germline ends. As DNA, the CDR3 is TGTGCCAGCAGTTTCGCGTTAGGGCGGTCCGGGGAGCAGTTCTTC. It codes for CASSFALGRSGEQFF.

Worth noting for this clonotype: Since a much larger clone is just one base distant, this may be a read error. This chain uses TRBV3-1 with TRBJ1-3, with D unresolved. Germline CDR1 reads LGHDT; CDR2 reads YNNKEL (reference sequence). The CDR3 length is 13 residues. CDR3 sequence (DNA): TGTGCCAGCAGCTCCCACCCTGGAACCACCATATATTTT. Protein sequence: CASSSHPGTTIYF.

This clonotype has a count of ten or more. The J gene is TRBJ1-1, the V gene TRBV7-2; a possible D gene is TRBD1 (5 bases). Germline V gene lookup returns CDR1 SGHTA and CDR2 FQGNSA. This CDR3 spans 13 amino acids. Deletions cut 1 base from V and 6 bases from J, with 9 bases between. The CDR3 sequence is CASSLGWGAEAFF. Here the CDR3 DNA reads TGTGCCAGCAGCTTAGGATGGGGGGCTGAAGCTTTCTTT.

This chain uses TRBV11-2 with TRBJ1-1, with D tentatively TRBD1 (6 bases). V was trimmed by 1 base and J by 1 base, leaving 10 bases between them. This CDR3 has 15 residues. Germline CDR1 and CDR2: SGHAT and FQNNGV. CDR3 protein: CASSLVGGQNTEAFF. CDR3 DNA: TGTGCCAGCAGCTTAGTTGGGGGGCAGAACACTGAAGCTTTCTTT.

This clonotype was recorded at least ten times. Written as DNA, the CDR3 is TGCGCCAGCAGCTCCTCACGGCTGAACACTGAAGCTTTCTTT. Translating gives CASSSSRLNTEAFF. The chain joins TRBV5-1 to TRBJ1-1; D ambiguous. V lost 3 bases and J lost 0, with 9 bases in between. Per germline, CDR1 SGHRS and CDR2 YFSETQ. CDR3 length equals 14 residues.

This clonotype was recorded at least ten times. The CDR3 region is CASSRGPLTEAFF. CDR3 nucleotide sequence: TGTGCCAGCAGTAGGGGGCCTCTCACTGAAGCTTTCTTT. The V gene is TRBV6-2 or TRBV6-3, the J gene TRBJ1-1; TRBD1 agrees at 7 bases. The J segment lost 4 bases and the V segment lost 5 bases, leaving 4 bases of the junction unmatched. Looked up from germline, CDR1 is MNHEY and CDR2 is SVGEGT. The CDR3 sequence is 13 residues long.

J is TRBJ2-3 and V is TRBV5-4; D call uncertain. Deletions cut 4 bases from V and 4 bases from J, with 16 bases between. The V gene's germline CDR1 is SGHNT and CDR2 YYREEE (reference sequence). The CDR3 is made up of 15 amino acids. CDR3 region: CASSGPVLMADTQYF. For the CDR3, the DNA is TGTGCCAGCAGCGGACCGGTCCTCATGGCAGATACGCAGTATTTT.

This clonotype has a count of ten or more. The rearrangement joins TRBV7-2 to TRBJ2-2; no definite D call. Trimming took off 3 bases at V and 4 bases at J, with 12 bases between the two ends. Per the germline V gene, CDR1 is SGHTA and CDR2 is FQGNSA. The CDR3 is 15 amino acids. Here the CDR3 reads CASSFLRTLTGELFF. The CDR3 DNA reads TGTGCCAGCAGCTTCCTACGGACCCTCACCGGGGAGCTGTTTTTT.

This chain uses TRBV12-5 with TRBJ2-1; no reliable D call. The CDR3 length is 16 residues. Germline loops: CDR1 LGHNT, CDR2 FRNRAP. Between the trimmed V and J ends, which lost 0 bases and 5 bases, there was a span of 14 bases. CDR3 sequence reads: CASGLVDLAWDNEQFF. The CDR3 nucleotides read TGTGCTAGTGGTTTGGTCGATTTGGCGTGGGACAATGAGCAGTTCTTC. The full variable domain, with the rest looked up from reference TRBV12-5 and TRBJ2-1, is DARVTQTPRHKVTEMGQEVTMRCQPILGHNTVFWYRQTMMQGLELLAYFRNRAPLDDSGMPKDRFSAEMPDATLATLKIQPSEPRDSAVYFCASGLVDLAWDNEQFFGPGTRLTVL.

This clonotype appeared many times. The genes are TRBV7-2 and TRBJ1-2, with 9 bases matching TRBD1. The CDR3 sequence is 14 residues long. J lost 8 bases, V lost 5 bases, and 9 bases had no gene match. Germline-derived CDR1 and CDR2 are SGHTA and FQGNSA. CDR3: CASSHTGTGQGYTF. The CDR3 nucleotides are TGTGCCAGCAGCCACACCGGGACAGGGCAAGGCTACACCTTC. Looking up the rest from reference TRBV7-2 and TRBJ1-2 gives the full variable domain: GAGVSQSPSNKVTEKGKDVELRCDPISGHTALYWYRQSLGQGLEFLIYFQGNSAPDKSGLPSDRFSAERTGGSVSTLTIQRTQQEDSAVYLCASSHTGTGQGYTFGSGTRLTVV.

This clonotype was picked up many times. The V and J genes are TRBV30 and TRBJ1-1; D gene uncertain. Trimming left V 2 bases short and J 3 bases short, with 4 bases between. Germline V lookup: CDR1 GTSNPN, CDR2 SVGIG (reference sequence). The CDR3 is 11 residues long. The CDR3 is CAWSFYTEAFF. The CDR3 nucleotides read TGTGCCTGGAGTTTCTACACTGAAGCTTTCTTT.

This clonotype came up many times. The V gene is TRBV5-1, the J gene TRBJ1-1, with 11 bases fitting TRBD1. V gave up 4 bases and J gave up 0 bases; unmatched junction bases: 5. Looked up from germline, CDR1 is SGHRS and CDR2 is YFSETQ. The CDR3 runs to 16 residues. The CDR3 region has the DNA TGCGCCAGCAGCCAAAGGACAGGGGGCGTGAACACTGAAGCTTTCTTT. Residues: CASSQRTGGVNTEAFF.

This clonotype has ten or more counts. The rearrangement links TRBV2 to TRBJ1-3; D may be TRBD1 (5 bases). CDR3 length: 16 residues. CDR1 is SNHLY, CDR2 FYNNEI, per germline. Trimming stripped 2 bases from V and 0 bases from J, with 11 bases between. The CDR3 DNA reads TGTGCCAGCAGTGAATGGGGGGATGCCTCTGGAAACACCATATATTTT. This sequence encodes CASSEWGDASGNTIYF. Full variable domain (missing parts from reference TRBV2 and TRBJ1-3): EPEVTQTPSHQVTQMGQEVILRCVPISNHLYFYWYRQILGQKVEFLVSFYNNEISEKSEIFDDQFSVERPDGSNFTLKIRSTKLEDSAMYFCASSEWGDASGNTIYFGEGSWLTVV.

Ten or more counts support this clonotype. The chain links TRBV12-3 or TRBV12-4 to TRBJ2-2; D not resolved. Trimming pared 8 bases from V and 7 bases from J, leaving 11 bases between. The CDR3 extends over 12 amino acids. The CDR3 coding sequence is TGTGCCAGCTCCGACGCGGTCGGGGAGCTGTTTTTT. Protein product: CASSDAVGELFF.

There are a few counts of this clonotype. The genes are TRBV5-1 and TRBJ1-1; D unclear. The length of the CDR3 is 14 residues. Germline loops: CDR1 SGHRS, CDR2 YFSETQ. The germline V and J ends were trimmed by 2 bases and 4 bases, with 12 bases remaining between them. The CDR3 protein is CASSLAGPSTEAFF. The CDR3 DNA reads as TGCGCCAGCAGCTTAGCTGGCCCAAGCACTGAAGCTTTCTTT.

The table lists this clonotype with many counts. V is TRBV19 and J is TRBJ2-6, with D unclear. CDR3 length: 13 residues. The V gene lost 2 bases and the J gene lost 2 bases, with 1 base spanning the gap. Germline loops: CDR1 LNHDA, CDR2 SQIVND (reference sequence). CDR3 sequence: CASSITGANVLTF. CDR3 sequence (DNA): TGTGCCAGTAGTATAACTGGGGCCAACGTCCTGACTTTC. Filled out from reference TRBV19 and TRBJ2-6, the complete variable domain reads DGGITQSPKYLFRKEGQNVTLSCEQNLNHDAMYWYRQDPGQGLRLIYYSQIVNDFQKGDIAEGYSVSREKKESFPLTVTSAQKNPTAFYLCASSITGANVLTFGAGSRLTVL.

In this sample, this clonotype turned up many times. The chain couples TRBV7-2 to TRBJ2-3, with 15 bases matching TRBD2. Germline CDR1 reads SGHTA; CDR2 reads FQGNSA. Trimming removed 6 bases from V and 3 bases from J; junction bases left unmatched: 13. This CDR3 comprises 19 residues. Written as DNA, the CDR3 is TGTGCCAGCAGACAAGCGACGGGACTAGCGGGGGGAGGAACAGATACGCAGTATTTT. Protein: CASRQATGLAGGGTDTQYF.

This CDR3 is CASRCQGISEAFF. The CDR3 nucleotides read TGTGCCAGCAGATGCCAGGGGATCAGTGAAGCTTTCTTT. This chain connects TRBV12-3 or TRBV12-4 to TRBJ1-1; perhaps TRBD1 as D (6 bases). V was shortened by 6 bases and J by 7 bases, with 15 bases between the two germline ends. The CDR3 consists of 13 residues.

This clonotype was seen ten or more times. The chain has TRBV5-5 and TRBJ2-3; D unresolved. Germline loops: CDR1 SGHKS, CDR2 YYEKEE (reference sequence). V shed 0 bases and J shed 4 bases, with 15 bases lying between them. CDR3 size: 16 residues. CDR3 nucleotide sequence: TGTGCCAGCAGCTTGGACGACCGACGAGTCGCAGATACGCAGTATTTT. The encoded protein is CASSLDDRRVADTQYF.

This clonotype showed up many times. The V call is TRBV12-3 or TRBV12-4, the J call TRBJ1-1, with no clear D. The CDR3 is made up of 19 amino acids. Trimming pared 6 bases from V and 7 bases from J, leaving 33 bases between. In nucleotides, the CDR3 is TGTGCCAGCAGACCCGCGGGTAGAGGGAAATCCCGCAGACCACATGAAGCTTTCTTT. It codes for CASRPAGRGKSRRPHEAFF.

CDR3 DNA: TGCAGCGTTGAAGATTTGGGAGCGAACACTGAAGCTTTCTTT. It yields the protein CSVEDLGANTEAFF. The chain combines TRBV29-1 with TRBJ1-1; D uncertain. The CDR3 runs 14 residues. Germline V gene sequence: CDR1 SQVTM, CDR2 ANQGSEA. V was clipped by 0 bases and J by 1 base, with 9 bases between them.

This clonotype was counted ten times or more. This rearrangement joins TRBV2 to TRBJ1-5; D uncertain. Trimming left V 7 bases short and J 2 bases short, with 15 bases between. CDR1 and CDR2 (germline): SNHLY, FYNNEI. The CDR3 sequence is 15 residues long. The CDR3: CASTFLGSRNQPQHF. The CDR3 DNA follows: TGTGCCAGCACCTTCCTAGGTTCGCGCAATCAGCCCCAGCATTTT.

This clonotype was observed a handful of times. V usage is TRBV3-1 and J usage is TRBJ2-7; D is uncertain. The germline V gene encodes CDR1 LGHDT and CDR2 YNNKEL (reference sequence). The CDR3 loop spans 13 amino acids. V was cut by 1 base and J by 5 bases, with 9 bases left in between. For the CDR3, the DNA is TGTGCCAGCAGCCAAGGATTTTCCGACGAGCAGTACTTC. This gives the protein CASSQGFSDEQYF.

The table lists this clonotype with many counts. The chain carries TRBV7-2 and TRBJ2-3, with 9 bases matching TRBD2. V dropped 3 bases and J dropped 1; count of bases not matched to a gene: 5. Germline-derived CDR1 and CDR2 are SGHTA and FQGNSA. The length of the CDR3 is 16 residues. Here the CDR3 reads CASSFVAGGGTDTQYF. The CDR3 bases are TGTGCCAGCAGCTTCGTCGCGGGGGGGGGCACAGATACGCAGTATTTT.